The following is a T cell receptor beta chain sequence with its context. This clone is a singleton in its sample. Its antigen remains undetermined. Base qualities are missing; no much larger clone stands one base away. According to the study, the label for this sample's time point signals: baseline before first vaccination. Vaccinee samples were obtained from the UK trials COV001 and COV002, which included a single-blind randomized controlled phase 2/3 trial of AZD1222 (ChAdOx1 nCoV-19) in healthy adults. For TCRbeta chain sequencing, PBMC samples from trial participants were taken at day 0 and at day 28 after the second dose. The data were taken from a study of T cell responses to AZD1222 COVID-19 vaccine (dated by TCRdb to about 2021). With regard to the full study: AZD1222 recipients given second doses at about 4 weeks or at about 12 weeks were pooled, since spike-specific TCR depth and breadth were not found to differ between the two schedules. TCR sequencing covered some 240 trial participants: 200 to 210 given two doses of AZD1222 and 26 given two doses of MenACWY control vaccine. Enrollment into the trials was organized by age into subgroups of 18-55, 56-69 and 70-plus years, and those subgroups contained about 160, 30 and 59 TCR-sequenced participants, respectively.

Here is what the overall study found, with its caveats: Because no day 14 peak-response samples were available, repertoires were characterized only after the peak T cell response. CD4 TCRs associated with the vaccine covered the entire spike protein, and the dominant responses were in regions 160-218 and 743-854. Most participants were white British and females outnumbered males, and the authors suggested that clonal diversity may have been underestimated. Epitopes outside the regions mutated in the B.1.351 and B.1.1.7 variants were reportedly recognized by nearly half of the unique spike-specific TCRs. The 56-69-year group was small, and its depth increase did not reach significance, likely because of low power. Conclusions about previously exposed vaccinees are limited, since just five to seven AZD1222 recipients were seropositive for SARS-CoV-2 at baseline. A significant rise in spike-specific TCR breadth and depth was observed after two AZD1222 doses relative to day 0 and relative to MenACWY recipients.

V was cut back by 8 bases and J by 0 bases, leaving a gap of 10 bases between them. The CDR3 numbers 13 residues from cysteine through phenylalanine. Only the CDR3 region is kept as DNA, spanning 39 bases read in frame from base 1. CDR1 and CDR2 were assigned from the germline V gene (reference sequence) as MNHNY and SVGAGI. The CDR3 regions of human TCRbeta chains were analyzed by immunosequencing. On the authors' methods: Repertoire TCRs were checked for matches against a reference library of SARS-CoV-2-specific TCRs that had been generated using the MIRA antigen-specificity platform. Breadth was defined as the fraction of unique TCRs that were SARS-CoV-2-associated, and depth was defined as the fraction of total T cells that were SARS-CoV-2-associated. Using the MIRA data, every spike-specific TCR was mapped to the spike region that the TCR reacted to and assigned to either a CD4 or a CD8 class. Log10-transformed breadth and depth values were compared by one-way ANOVA with Sidak's multiple comparisons tests. Sourced from immuneACCESS, this table was stored by TCRdb with only in-frame sequences that have V and J called. A share of the clones is absent; for the studies checked, an unresolved V gene accounts for under half, and the remainder has no known explanation. The D gene and trimming were derived from the DNA, and the V and J assignments and clone size from that table. The sample data list about 110,000 clones, and 80% to 95% of these were observed just once. The ten largest clonotypes hold over 6.5% of the sample.

The origin of this receptor is an adult in good health. The sequencing used peripheral blood, collected on day 0 of AZD1222 vaccination. The chain is made from TRBV6-6 and TRBJ1-1, with no confident D gene call. The nucleotides read TGTGCCAGCTGCGGGCCTCTGAACACTGAAGCTTTCTTT. Translation gives CASCGPLNTEAFF.